The rows below give T cell receptor beta chains drawn from one sample of a study of metastatic and nonmetastatic thyroid tumors. TCRdb re-called the PCR reads through MiXCR. The sample carries around 25,000 clones, 20% to 30% recorded once. The sequencing sample was made of blood. These TCRs come from a male donor with papillary thyroid cancer or a benign thyroid nodule (not recorded which). Some clones in this sample may be carry-over from other donors' samples. Each CDR3 is given with its conserved first and last residue. D genes are given only for firm matches. The listing skips clone size in some rows; elsewhere it reads once, few, many or a size class.

abundance: many; j_gene: TRBJ1-2; v_gene: TRBV6-1; d_gene: .; CDR3nt: TGTGCCAGTCGGGGGGGTAACTATGGCTACACCTTC; CDR3aa: CASRGGNYGYTF
abundance: .; j_gene: TRBJ2-3; v_gene: TRBV6-2/TRBV6-3; d_gene: .; CDR3nt: TGTGCCAGCAGTATCCCAAGTGGGAGTGGCTCAGATACGCAGTATTTT; CDR3aa: CASSIPSGSGSDTQYF
abundance: medium-sized; j_gene: TRBJ1-2; v_gene: TRBV19; d_gene: TRBD1; CDR3nt: TGTGCCAGTAGTATAGGACAGGGAAAACTCTATGGCTACACCTTC; CDR3aa: CASSIGQGKLYGYTF
abundance: few; j_gene: TRBJ2-7; v_gene: TRBV5-8; d_gene: .; CDR3nt: TGTGCCAGCAGCCCGTCAGGCCCGCTACGGGGCGAGCAGTACTTC; CDR3aa: CASSPSGPLRGEQYF
abundance: medium-sized; j_gene: TRBJ1-6; v_gene: TRBV6-5; d_gene: .; CDR3nt: TGTGCCAGCAGTTACTGGGGAGGCAGGTCACCCCTCCACTTT; CDR3aa: CASSYWGGRSPLHF
abundance: medium-sized; j_gene: TRBJ1-5; v_gene: TRBV12-3/TRBV12-4; d_gene: .; CDR3nt: TGTGCCAGCAGGGCCGGATCTAGCAATCAGCCCCAGCATTTT; CDR3aa: CASRAGSSNQPQHF
abundance: .; j_gene: TRBJ2-7; v_gene: TRBV5-1; d_gene: .; CDR3nt: TGCGCCAGCAGCTTGACCTACAGGGACGAGCAGTACTTC; CDR3aa: CASSLTYRDEQYF
abundance: many; j_gene: TRBJ2-1; v_gene: TRBV7-3; d_gene: .; CDR3nt: TGTGCCAGCAGCCGAACTGGCTCCGCCACTGAGCAGTTCTTC; CDR3aa: CASSRTGSATEQFF
abundance: .; j_gene: TRBJ2-7; v_gene: TRBV27; d_gene: TRBD2; CDR3nt: TGTGCCAGCAGTTTAGCGGGGGTCCCTTACGAGCAGTACTTC; CDR3aa: CASSLAGVPYEQYF
abundance: many; j_gene: TRBJ2-3; v_gene: TRBV27; d_gene: TRBD2; CDR3nt: TGTGCCAGCAGTCGCGCGGGGGGGGGCACAGATACGCAGTATTTT; CDR3aa: CASSRAGGGTDTQYF
abundance: medium-sized; j_gene: TRBJ2-7; v_gene: TRBV19; d_gene: TRBD2; CDR3nt: TGTGCCAGTATGGAGCGGGAGGGTGTCGAGCAGTACTTC; CDR3aa: CASMEREGVEQYF
abundance: .; j_gene: TRBJ2-3; v_gene: TRBV6-2/TRBV6-3; d_gene: TRBD2; CDR3nt: TGTGCCAGCAGTACTAGCGGGGGCGGCGATACGCAGTATTTT; CDR3aa: CASSTSGGGDTQYF
abundance: .; j_gene: TRBJ2-3; v_gene: TRBV6-4; d_gene: .; CDR3nt: TGTGCCAGCAGTGACTCTCCGGGCTCTAGCACAGATACGCAGTATTTT; CDR3aa: CASSDSPGSSTDTQYF
abundance: medium-sized; j_gene: TRBJ2-7; v_gene: TRBV28; d_gene: TRBD2; CDR3nt: TGTGCCAGCAGTCCCGGACTAGCGGCATCCTACGAGCAGTACTTC; CDR3aa: CASSPGLAASYEQYF
abundance: many; j_gene: TRBJ2-7; v_gene: TRBV9; d_gene: .; CDR3nt: TGTGCCAGCAGCGTAAAGAGGGTTTCCTACGAGCAGTACTTC; CDR3aa: CASSVKRVSYEQYF
abundance: many; j_gene: TRBJ1-1; v_gene: TRBV7-2; d_gene: .; CDR3nt: TGTGCCAGCAGCCCCTGGGACACCCCTGAAGCTTTCTTC; CDR3aa: CASSPWDTPEAFF
abundance: many; j_gene: TRBJ2-7; v_gene: TRBV27; d_gene: .; CDR3nt: TGTGCCAGCAGTACCCCACGGGGGGCGCAGGACGAGCAGTACTTC; CDR3aa: CASSTPRGAQDEQYF
abundance: many; j_gene: TRBJ2-3; v_gene: TRBV7-2; d_gene: .; CDR3nt: TGTGCCAGCAGCTCTCAGCCTGCCCCGAAGGATACGCAGTATTTT; CDR3aa: CASSSQPAPKDTQYF
abundance: many; j_gene: TRBJ2-1; v_gene: TRBV4-1; d_gene: .; CDR3nt: TGCGCCAGCAGCCACAGCAGGGGTAGGGAGCAGTTCTTC; CDR3aa: CASSHSRGREQFF
abundance: .; j_gene: TRBJ2-7; v_gene: TRBV6-2/TRBV6-3; d_gene: .; CDR3nt: TGTGCCCTCAGTGTCAGCCACCCCACCCCCTACGAGGAGTACTTC; CDR3aa: CALSVSHPTPYEEYF
abundance: .; j_gene: TRBJ2-1; v_gene: TRBV5-1; d_gene: TRBD2; CDR3nt: TGCGCCAGCAGCCCCCTAGCGGGAAGTATCAATGAGCAGTTCTTC; CDR3aa: CASSPLAGSINEQFF
abundance: .; j_gene: TRBJ2-1; v_gene: TRBV4-1; d_gene: .; CDR3nt: TGCGCCAGCAGCCAAGAGGATGGCGGGATTCTCCTCAATGAGCAGTTCTTC; CDR3aa: CASSQEDGGILLNEQFF
abundance: many; j_gene: TRBJ2-3; v_gene: TRBV9; d_gene: .; CDR3nt: TGTGCCAGCAGCCCAACTTACGGGACAACTAGCACAGATACGCAGTATTTT; CDR3aa: CASSPTYGTTSTDTQYF
abundance: many; j_gene: TRBJ1-4; v_gene: TRBV7-8; d_gene: .; CDR3nt: TGTGCCAGCAGCCAGGGGCTTGGATATGCAACTAATGAAAAACTGTTTTTT; CDR3aa: CASSQGLGYATNEKLFF
abundance: many; j_gene: TRBJ2-7; v_gene: TRBV9; d_gene: .; CDR3nt: TGTGCCAGCAGCGTAGATTGGCGGACAACCTACGAGCAGTACTTC; CDR3aa: CASSVDWRTTYEQYF